This TCR beta chain comes out of a study of early T cells in non-severe SARS-CoV-2 infection. CDR3 length: 14 amino acids. Trimming left V 1 base short and J 0 bases short, with 10 bases between. The germline V gene has CDR1 DFQATT and CDR2 SNEGSKA (reference sequence). TCRdb redid the calling of the 5' RACE reads with MiXCR, one entry per CDR3 protein. This sample has about 61,000 distinct CDR3 sequences, with more than 10% found just once. The sequence was obtained from an adult who was a healthcare worker with PCR-confirmed SARS-CoV-2 infection or an uninfected control (not recorded which). The chain is built from TRBV20-1 and TRBJ2-7, with a possible D match to TRBD2 (6 bases). The sequencing sample was made of whole blood. CDR3 region: CSARVAGSSYEQYF. CDR3 in DNA: TGCAGTGCTAGAGTTGCCGGGAGCTCCTACGAGCAGTACTTC.